These T cell receptor beta chains were read from a single sample in a study of CD8 T cells in ankylosing spondylitis. In TCRdb, the 5' RACE reads were re-called with MiXCR into one record per CDR3 protein. The table lists a few hundred thousand distinct CDR3 sequences, roughly 13% of them singletons. The sample was blood, either unsorted or a sorted T cell fraction (not recorded which). The receptors here all came from a male donor with ankylosing spondylitis. Both conserved end residues are part of each CDR3. A D gene is named only where the DNA matches it firmly. Expanded clones are given a class, and other clones once, few, many or no size at all.

d_call | j_call | v_call | clone_size | cdr3_nt | cdr3_aa
NA | TRBJ1-6 | TRBV2 | NA | TGTGCCAGCACCTTAGGACGGTCACCCCTCCACTTT | CASTLGRSPLHF
TRBD2 | TRBJ2-3 | TRBV7-8 | few | TGTGCCAGCAGCTTAGCTAGCGGGATAGATACGCAGTATTTT | CASSLASGIDTQYF
TRBD2 | TRBJ2-1 | TRBV11-2 | NA | TGTGCCAGCAGCTCTCCCAGGGGACTAGCGGGTCCGAGCTCCTACAATGAGCAGTTCTTC | CASSSPRGLAGPSSYNEQFF
TRBD1 | TRBJ2-2 | TRBV5-1 | NA | TGCGCCAGCAGCTGGGCCCATGGGACAGGGGACACCGGGGAGCTGTTTTTT | CASSWAHGTGDTGELFF
NA | TRBJ1-2 | TRBV3-1 | few | TGTGCCAGCAGCCAGCCTCGGGACGGCTACACCTTC | CASSQPRDGYTF
TRBD1 | TRBJ1-1 | TRBV29-1 | few | TGCAGCGCGAAGACAGGGCCTCTGAACACTGAAGCTTTCTTT | CSAKTGPLNTEAFF
TRBD1 | TRBJ1-1 | TRBV18 | few | TGTGCCAGCTCACCCGGGACAGGGGGTTTCGGGACTGAAGCTTTCTTT | CASSPGTGGFGTEAFF
NA | TRBJ1-1 | TRBV11-2 | few | TGTGCCAGCAGCTTAGAAGGACTCACTGGGGGAGCTTTCTTT | CASSLEGLTGGAFF
TRBD2 | TRBJ2-1 | TRBV3-1 | NA | TGTGCCAGCAGCCAAAAACTAGCGGGAGGAGGCGAGCAGTTCTTC | CASSQKLAGGGEQFF
NA | TRBJ1-1 | TRBV14 | NA | TGTGCCAGCAGCCACTGGGGGGACACTGAAGCTTTCTTT | CASSHWGDTEAFF
NA | TRBJ2-4 | TRBV10-1 | NA | TGCGCCAGCAGTTCCTCAGGGGTTACGGGGAACATTCAGTACTTC | CASSSSGVTGNIQYF
NA | TRBJ2-1 | TRBV11-1 | NA | TGTGCCAGCAGCCGTGACAGTGGGGGCTCCTACAATGAGCAGTTCTTC | CASSRDSGGSYNEQFF
NA | TRBJ2-1 | TRBV28 | NA | TGTTTAAGCAGCTCCTACAATGAGCAGTTCTTC | CLSSSYNEQFF
TRBD2 | TRBJ2-7 | TRBV27 | NA | TGTGCCAGCAGTGCACCGGGACTAGCGGTATACGAGCAGTACTTC | CASSAPGLAVYEQYF
NA | TRBJ1-1 | TRBV11-3 | NA | TGTGCCAGCAGCACGGGGTCATCACCTGAAGCTTTCTTT | CASSTGSSPEAFF
NA | TRBJ1-1 | TRBV7-2 | NA | TGTGCCAGCAGCTTAATCTGGAACACTGAAGCTTTCTTT | CASSLIWNTEAFF
NA | TRBJ2-7 | TRBV12-3/TRBV12-4 | NA | TGTGCCAGCAGTCCCGGGCTATACGAGCAGTACTTC | CASSPGLYEQYF
TRBD2 | TRBJ2-1 | TRBV2 | few | TGTGCCAGCAGTTATACCCGACTAGCGGGAGTATCAAATGAGCAGTTCTTC | CASSYTRLAGVSNEQFF
NA | TRBJ2-5 | TRBV20-1 | NA | TGCAGTGCTAGAGATGGAGGGAAAGAGACCCAGTACTTC | CSARDGGKETQYF
NA | TRBJ2-2 | TRBV13 | NA | TGTGCCAGCAATCGCGGGGCGGCGAACACCGGGGAGCTGTTTTTT | CASNRGAANTGELFF